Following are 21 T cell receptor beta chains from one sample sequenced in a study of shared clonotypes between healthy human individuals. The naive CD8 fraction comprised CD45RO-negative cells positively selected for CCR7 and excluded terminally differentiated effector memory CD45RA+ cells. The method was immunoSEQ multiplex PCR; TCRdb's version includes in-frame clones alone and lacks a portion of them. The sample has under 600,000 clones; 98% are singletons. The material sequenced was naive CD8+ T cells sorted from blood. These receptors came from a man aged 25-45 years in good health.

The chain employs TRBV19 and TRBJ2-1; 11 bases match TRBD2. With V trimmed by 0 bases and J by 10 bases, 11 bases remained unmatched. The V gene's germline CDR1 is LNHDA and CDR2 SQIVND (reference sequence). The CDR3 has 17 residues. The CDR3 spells CASSIDRSSGRPGEQFF. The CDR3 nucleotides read TGTGCCAGTAGTATAGATCGATCTAGCGGGAGGCCGGGGGAGCAGTTCTTC.

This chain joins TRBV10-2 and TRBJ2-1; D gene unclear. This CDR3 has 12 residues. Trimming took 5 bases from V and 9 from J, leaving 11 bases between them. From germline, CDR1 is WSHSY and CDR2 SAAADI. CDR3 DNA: TGCGCCAGCAGTCCAATGGGCGGTGAGCAGTTCTTC. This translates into CASSPMGGEQFF.

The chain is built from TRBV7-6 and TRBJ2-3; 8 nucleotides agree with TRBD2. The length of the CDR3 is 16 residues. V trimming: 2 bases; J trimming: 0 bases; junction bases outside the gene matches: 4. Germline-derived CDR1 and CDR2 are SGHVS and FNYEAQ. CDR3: CASSLTGGTSTDTQYF. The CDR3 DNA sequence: TGTGCCAGCAGCTTAACGGGAGGGACAAGCACAGATACGCAGTATTTT.

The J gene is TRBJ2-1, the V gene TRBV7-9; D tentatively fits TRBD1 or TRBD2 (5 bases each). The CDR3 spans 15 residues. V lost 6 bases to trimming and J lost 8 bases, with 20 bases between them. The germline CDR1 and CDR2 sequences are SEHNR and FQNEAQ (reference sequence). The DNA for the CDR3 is TGTGCCAGCAGTTCTTCCAGCCAACGGGGCCATGAGCAGTTCTTC. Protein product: CASSSSSQRGHEQFF.

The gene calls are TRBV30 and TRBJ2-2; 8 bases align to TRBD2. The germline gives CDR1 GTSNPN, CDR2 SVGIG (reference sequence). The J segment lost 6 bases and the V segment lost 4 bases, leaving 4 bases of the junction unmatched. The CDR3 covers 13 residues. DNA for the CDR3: TGTGCCTGGACTCGAGCGGGAGCCGGGGAGCTGTTTTTT. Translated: CAWTRAGAGELFF.

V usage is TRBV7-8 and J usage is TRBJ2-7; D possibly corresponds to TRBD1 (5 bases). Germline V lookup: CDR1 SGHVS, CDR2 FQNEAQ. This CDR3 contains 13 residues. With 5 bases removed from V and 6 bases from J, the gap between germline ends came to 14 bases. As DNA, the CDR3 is TGTGCCAGCAGCCAGACAGTATCTTCCGAGCAGTACTTC. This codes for CASSQTVSSEQYF.

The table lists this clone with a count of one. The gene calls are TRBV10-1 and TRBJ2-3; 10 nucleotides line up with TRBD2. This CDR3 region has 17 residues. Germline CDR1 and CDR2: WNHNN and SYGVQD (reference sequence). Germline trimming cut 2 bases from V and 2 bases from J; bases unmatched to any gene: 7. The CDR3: CASSELQLAGTTDTQYF. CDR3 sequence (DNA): TGCGCCAGCAGTGAGCTCCAACTAGCGGGAACCACAGATACGCAGTATTTT.

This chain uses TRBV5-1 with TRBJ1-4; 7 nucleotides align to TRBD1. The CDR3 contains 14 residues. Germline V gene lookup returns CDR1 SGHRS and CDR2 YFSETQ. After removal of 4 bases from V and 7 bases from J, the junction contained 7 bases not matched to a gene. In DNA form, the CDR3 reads TGCGCCAGCAGCGAGGACAGGATCAGTGAAAAACTGTTTTTT. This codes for CASSEDRISEKLFF.

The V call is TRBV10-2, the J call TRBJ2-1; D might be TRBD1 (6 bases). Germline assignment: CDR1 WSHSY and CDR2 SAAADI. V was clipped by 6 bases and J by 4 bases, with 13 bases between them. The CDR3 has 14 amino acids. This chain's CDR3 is CASSSSGEYNEQFF. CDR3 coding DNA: TGCGCCAGCAGCTCCTCAGGGGAATACAATGAGCAGTTCTTC.

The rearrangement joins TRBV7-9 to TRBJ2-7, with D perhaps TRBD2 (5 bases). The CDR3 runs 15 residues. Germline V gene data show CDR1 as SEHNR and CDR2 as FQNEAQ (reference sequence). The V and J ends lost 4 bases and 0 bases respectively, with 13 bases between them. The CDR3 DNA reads TGTGCCAGCAGCTCCTCGGGGAGCGTCTCCTACGAGCAGTACTTC. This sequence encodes CASSSSGSVSYEQYF.

In nucleotides, the CDR3 is TGCAGCGTCCGCGGTACGGGACTAGCATCCTACGAGCAGTACTTC. Protein product: CSVRGTGLASYEQYF. This chain connects TRBV29-1 to TRBJ2-7; TRBD2 matches 9 bases. Looked up from germline, CDR1 is SQVTM and CDR2 is ANQGSEA. V was clipped by 6 bases and J by 1 base; unmatched bases: 10. The CDR3 consists of 15 residues.

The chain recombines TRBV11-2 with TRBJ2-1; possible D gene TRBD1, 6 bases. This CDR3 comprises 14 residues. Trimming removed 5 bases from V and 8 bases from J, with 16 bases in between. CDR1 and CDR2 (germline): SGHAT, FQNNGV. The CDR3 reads CASSPRDKEYEQFF. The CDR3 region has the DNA TGTGCCAGCAGCCCCCGGGACAAGGAGTATGAGCAGTTCTTC.

CDR3 protein: CATPQRGVSYEQYF. DNA of the CDR3: TGTGCCACCCCCCAGAGAGGCGTTTCCTACGAGCAGTACTTC. The chain links TRBV28 to TRBJ2-7; no firm D call. The CDR3 consists of 14 residues. Germline CDR1 reads MDHEN; CDR2 reads SYDVKM. V was clipped by 10 bases and J by 1 base, with 17 bases between them.

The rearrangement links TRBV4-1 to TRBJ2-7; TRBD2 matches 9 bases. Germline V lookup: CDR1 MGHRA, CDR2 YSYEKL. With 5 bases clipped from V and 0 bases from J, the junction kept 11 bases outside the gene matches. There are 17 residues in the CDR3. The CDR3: CASSWVAGEGTSYEQYF. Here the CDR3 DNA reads TGCGCCAGCAGCTGGGTAGCGGGAGAGGGGACCTCCTACGAGCAGTACTTC.

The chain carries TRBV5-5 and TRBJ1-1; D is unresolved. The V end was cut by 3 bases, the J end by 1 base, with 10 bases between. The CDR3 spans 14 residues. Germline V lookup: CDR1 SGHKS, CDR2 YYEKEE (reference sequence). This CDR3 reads CASSSLVGNTEAFF. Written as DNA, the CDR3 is TGTGCCAGCAGCTCCCTTGTGGGGAACACTGAAGCTTTCTTT.

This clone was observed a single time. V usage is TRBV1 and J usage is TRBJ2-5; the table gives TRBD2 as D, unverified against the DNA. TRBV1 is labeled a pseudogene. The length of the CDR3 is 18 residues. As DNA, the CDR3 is TGCACCAGCAGCCAAGATTTCCCTAGACGAGGATATCGCGAGACCCAGTACTTC. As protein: CTSSQDFPRRGYRETQYF.

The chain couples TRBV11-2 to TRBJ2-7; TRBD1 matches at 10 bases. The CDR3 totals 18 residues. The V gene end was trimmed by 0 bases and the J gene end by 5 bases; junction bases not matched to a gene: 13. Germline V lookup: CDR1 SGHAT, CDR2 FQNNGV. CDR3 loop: CASSLDLGQGRGSDEQYF. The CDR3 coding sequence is TGTGCCAGCAGCTTAGATTTGGGACAGGGGAGAGGATCAGACGAGCAGTACTTC.

CDR3 DNA: TGTGCCAGCAGCTTGGCGGGAAGCGGGAGCTCCTACAATGAGCAGTTCTTC. The encoded protein is CASSLAGSGSSYNEQFF. The chain recombines TRBV5-6 with TRBJ2-1; 8 bases match TRBD2. Germline-derived CDR1 and CDR2 are SGHDT and YYEEEE. This CDR3 comprises 17 residues. The V segment lost 0 bases and the J segment 0 bases; nucleotides outside the gene matches: 5.

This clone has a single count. The CDR3 here is CASSQETATMGYTF. CDR3 nucleotides: TGCGCCAGCAGCCAAGAGACAGCAACTATGGGTTACACCTTC. The chain uses TRBV4-1 and TRBJ1-2, with D possibly TRBD1 on 5 matching bases. CDR1 and CDR2 from the germline V gene are MGHRA and YSYEKL. This CDR3 comprises 14 residues. Trimming stripped 0 bases from V and 11 bases from J, with 16 bases between.

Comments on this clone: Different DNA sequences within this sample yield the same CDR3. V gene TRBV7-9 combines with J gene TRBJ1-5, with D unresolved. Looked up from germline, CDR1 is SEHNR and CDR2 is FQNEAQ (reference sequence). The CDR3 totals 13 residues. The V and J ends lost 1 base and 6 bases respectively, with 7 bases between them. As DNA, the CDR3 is TGTGCCAGCAGCTTAGGGGGTGGTCAGCCCCAGCATTTT. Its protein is CASSLGGGQPQHF.

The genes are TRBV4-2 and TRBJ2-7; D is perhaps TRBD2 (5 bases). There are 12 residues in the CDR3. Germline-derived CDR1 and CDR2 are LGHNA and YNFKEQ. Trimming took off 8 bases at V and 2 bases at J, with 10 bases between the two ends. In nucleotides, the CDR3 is TGTGCCAGCCGGGATAGCGCCTACGAGCAGTACTTC. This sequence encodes CASRDSAYEQYF.